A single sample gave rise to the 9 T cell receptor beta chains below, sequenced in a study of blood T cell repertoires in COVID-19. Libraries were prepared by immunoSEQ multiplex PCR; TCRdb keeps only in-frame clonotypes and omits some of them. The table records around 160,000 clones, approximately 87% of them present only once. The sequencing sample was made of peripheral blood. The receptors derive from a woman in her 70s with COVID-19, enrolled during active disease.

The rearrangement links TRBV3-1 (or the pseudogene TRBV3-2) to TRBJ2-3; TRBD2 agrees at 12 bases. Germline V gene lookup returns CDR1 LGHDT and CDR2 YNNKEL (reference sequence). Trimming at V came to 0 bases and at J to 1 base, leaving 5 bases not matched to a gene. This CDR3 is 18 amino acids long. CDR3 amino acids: CASSQDLAGGPRTDTQYF. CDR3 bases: TGTGCCAGCAGCCAAGACCTAGCGGGGGGGCCTCGCACAGATACGCAGTATTTT.

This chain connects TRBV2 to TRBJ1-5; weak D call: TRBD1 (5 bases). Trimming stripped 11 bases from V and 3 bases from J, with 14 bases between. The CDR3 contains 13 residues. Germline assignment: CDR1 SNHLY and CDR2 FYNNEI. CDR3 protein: CAGSWGLNQPQHF. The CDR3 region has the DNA TGTGCCGGCTCGTGGGGCCTCAATCAGCCCCAGCATTTT.

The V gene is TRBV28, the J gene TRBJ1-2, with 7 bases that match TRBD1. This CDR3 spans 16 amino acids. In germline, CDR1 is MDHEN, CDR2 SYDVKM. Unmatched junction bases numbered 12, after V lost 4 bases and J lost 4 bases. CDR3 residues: CASSSPRQGSGYGYTF. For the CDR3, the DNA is TGTGCCAGCAGTTCCCCTCGACAGGGCTCGGGCTATGGCTACACCTTC.

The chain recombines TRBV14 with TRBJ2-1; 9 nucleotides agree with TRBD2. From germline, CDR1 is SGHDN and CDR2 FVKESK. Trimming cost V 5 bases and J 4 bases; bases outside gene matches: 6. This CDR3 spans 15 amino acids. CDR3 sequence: CASSILAGLYNEQFF. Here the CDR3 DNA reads TGTGCCAGCAGCATTCTAGCGGGGTTATACAATGAGCAGTTCTTC.

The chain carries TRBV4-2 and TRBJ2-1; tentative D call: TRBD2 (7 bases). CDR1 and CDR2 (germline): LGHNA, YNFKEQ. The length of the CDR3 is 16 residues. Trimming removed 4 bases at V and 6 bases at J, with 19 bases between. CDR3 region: CASSRASGGAGNEQFF. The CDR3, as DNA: TGTGCCAGCAGCCGGGCAAGTGGGGGGGCGGGCAATGAGCAGTTCTTC.

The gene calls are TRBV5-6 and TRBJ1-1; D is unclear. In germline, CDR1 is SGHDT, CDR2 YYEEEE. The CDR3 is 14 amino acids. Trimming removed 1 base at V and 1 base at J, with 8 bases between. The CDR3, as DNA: TGTGCCAGCAGCTTGCGAGGCAGGAACACTGAAGCTTTCTTT. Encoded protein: CASSLRGRNTEAFF.

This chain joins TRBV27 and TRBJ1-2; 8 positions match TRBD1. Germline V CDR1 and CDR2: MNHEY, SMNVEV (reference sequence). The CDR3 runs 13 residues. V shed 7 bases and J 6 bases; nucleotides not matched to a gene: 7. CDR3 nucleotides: TGTGCCAGCACAAACAGGGGGGGCGATGGCTACACCTTC. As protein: CASTNRGGDGYTF.

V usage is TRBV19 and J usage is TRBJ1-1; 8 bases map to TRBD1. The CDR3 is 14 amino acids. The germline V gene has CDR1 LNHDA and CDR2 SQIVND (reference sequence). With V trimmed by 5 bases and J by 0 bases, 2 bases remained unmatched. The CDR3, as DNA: TGTGCCAGTAGTGGGGACAGGCTGAACACTGAAGCTTTCTTT. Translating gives CASSGDRLNTEAFF.

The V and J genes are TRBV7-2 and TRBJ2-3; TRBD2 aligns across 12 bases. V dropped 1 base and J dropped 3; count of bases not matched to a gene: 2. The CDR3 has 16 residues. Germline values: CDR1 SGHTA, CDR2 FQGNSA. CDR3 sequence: CASSLGTSGVTDTQYF. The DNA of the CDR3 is TGTGCCAGCAGCTTAGGGACTAGCGGGGTAACAGATACGCAGTATTTT.